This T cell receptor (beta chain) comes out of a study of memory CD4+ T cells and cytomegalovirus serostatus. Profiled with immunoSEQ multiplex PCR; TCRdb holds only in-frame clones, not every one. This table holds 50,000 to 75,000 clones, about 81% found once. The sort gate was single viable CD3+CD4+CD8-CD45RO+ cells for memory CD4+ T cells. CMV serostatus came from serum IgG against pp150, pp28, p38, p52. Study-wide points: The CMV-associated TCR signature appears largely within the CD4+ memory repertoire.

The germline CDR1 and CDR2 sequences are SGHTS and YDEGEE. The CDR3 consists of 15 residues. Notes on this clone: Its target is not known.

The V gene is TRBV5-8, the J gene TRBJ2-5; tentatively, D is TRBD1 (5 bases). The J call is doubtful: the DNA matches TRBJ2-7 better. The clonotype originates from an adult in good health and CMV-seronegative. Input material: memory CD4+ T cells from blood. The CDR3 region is CASSLGAGKSYEQYF. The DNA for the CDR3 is TGTGCCAGCAGCTTGGGAGCAGGGAAATCCTACGAGCAGTACTTC.